One and the same sample provided the 18 T cell receptor beta chains below, sequenced in a study of blood T cell repertoires in COVID-19. TCRdb's copy holds only in-frame clones and misses some; the assay was immunoSEQ multiplex PCR. The sample yields 170,000 or so clones, roughly 83% seen once. What was sequenced was peripheral blood. These receptors were taken from a man aged 18-30 years with active or convalescent COVID-19.

The chain is built from TRBV4-2 and TRBJ1-2, with 10 bases matching TRBD1. V was clipped by 1 base and J by 5 bases; unmatched bases: 4. This CDR3 is built from 15 residues. In germline, CDR1 is LGHNA, CDR2 YNFKEQ. The CDR3 reads CASSQGSGQGYGYTF. The CDR3 DNA reads as TGTGCCAGCAGCCAAGGCTCGGGACAGGGGTATGGCTACACCTTC.

The chain has TRBV14 and TRBJ1-6; tentatively, D is TRBD1 (6 bases). The germline V and J ends were trimmed by 0 bases and 4 bases, with 10 bases remaining between them. CDR3 length: 16 amino acids. Germline loops: CDR1 SGHDN, CDR2 FVKESK. The CDR3 sequence is CASSQDRGWYNSPLHF. In DNA form, the CDR3 reads TGTGCCAGCAGCCAAGACAGGGGATGGTATAATTCACCCCTCCACTTT.

V usage is TRBV18 and J usage is TRBJ1-6; possibly TRBD1 for D (6 bases). The CDR3 is made up of 18 amino acids. From germline, CDR1 is KGHSH and CDR2 LQKENI. V was trimmed by 6 bases and J by 4 bases, leaving 22 bases between them. Here the CDR3 DNA reads TGTGCCAGCTCTCCCGCCCCCGGACAGCGACTTTATAATTCACCCCTCCACTTT. Protein: CASSPAPGQRLYNSPLHF. Based on the CDR3 plus reference TRBV18 and TRBJ1-6, the full variable domain is NAGVMQNPRHLVRRRGQEARLRCSPMKGHSHVYWYRQLPEEGLKFMVYLQKENIIDESGMPKERFSAEFPKEGPSILRIQQVVRGDSAAYFCASSPAPGQRLYNSPLHFGNGTRLTVT.

This chain links TRBV24-1 with TRBJ2-3, with TRBD2 identical over 14 bases. The CDR3 is 17 residues long. Germline values: CDR1 KGHDR, CDR2 SFDVKD. V dropped 3 bases and J dropped 0; count of bases not matched to a gene: 1. CDR3: CATSDRTSGGSTDTQYF. DNA of the CDR3: TGTGCCACCAGTGATCGGACTAGCGGGGGGAGCACAGATACGCAGTATTTT.

The chain employs TRBV6-1 and TRBJ2-2; D gene uncertain. V lost 2 bases and J lost 5, with 9 bases in between. The CDR3 runs to 14 residues. The V gene's germline CDR1 is MNHNS and CDR2 SASEGT. The CDR3 loop reads CASSERPETGELFF. DNA for the CDR3: TGTGCCAGCAGTGAAAGGCCGGAGACCGGGGAGCTGTTTTTT.

V gene TRBV7-3 combines with J gene TRBJ1-1, with D tentatively TRBD1 (5 bases). The length of the CDR3 is 18 residues. V lost 4 bases, J lost 1 base, and 22 bases lay in between. The germline CDR1 and CDR2 sequences are SGHTA and FQGTGA. CDR3 protein: CASSSLGLLQGGNTEAFF. CDR3 sequence (DNA): TGTGCCAGCAGCTCATTAGGTTTACTCCAGGGAGGGAACACTGAAGCTTTCTTT.

This rearrangement joins TRBV3-1 (or the pseudogene TRBV3-2) to TRBJ1-5, with TRBD1 matching 7 bases. This CDR3 spans 14 amino acids. V shed 4 bases, J shed 8 bases, and the junction held 8 bases outside the gene matches. CDR1 LGHDT and CDR2 YNNKEL come from the germline V gene (reference sequence). The CDR3 here is CASSRGGTVEPQHF. DNA of the CDR3: TGTGCCAGCAGCCGTGGGGGGACAGTGGAGCCCCAGCATTTT.

The rearrangement links TRBV6-6 to TRBJ1-1, with D maybe TRBD1 (6 bases). V was cut by 2 bases and J by 1 base, with 8 bases left in between. CDR1 is MNHNY, CDR2 SVGAGI, per germline (reference sequence). This CDR3 is built from 14 residues. CDR3 nucleotides: TGTGCCAGCAGTTACAGGGGGGGGAACACTGAAGCTTTCTTT. Translated, it gives CASSYRGGNTEAFF.

V is TRBV3-1 (or the pseudogene TRBV3-2) and J is TRBJ1-4; 8 bases are a match to TRBD1. The CDR3 is 16 amino acids. Per germline, CDR1 LGHDT and CDR2 YNNKEL (reference sequence). The V gene end was trimmed by 3 bases and the J gene end by 8 bases; junction bases not matched to a gene: 11. The CDR3 DNA reads as TGTGCCAGCAGCCAGATCTTAGGACAGGGAAAAGAAAAACTGTTTTTT. Amino acid sequence: CASSQILGQGKEKLFF.

The chain uses TRBV19 and TRBJ2-1, with 8 bases aligning to TRBD2. There are 15 residues in the CDR3. Trimming cost V 3 bases and J 7 bases; bases outside gene matches: 8. Germline CDR1 and CDR2: LNHDA and SQIVND (reference sequence). CDR3 region: CASSIEREWSNEQFF. CDR3 DNA sequence: TGTGCCAGTAGTATTGAGCGGGAGTGGTCAAATGAGCAGTTCTTC. The whole variable domain, filled in from reference TRBV19 and TRBJ2-1, reads DGGITQSPKYLFRKEGQNVTLSCEQNLNHDAMYWYRQDPGQGLRLIYYSQIVNDFQKGDIAEGYSVSREKKESFPLTVTSAQKNPTAFYLCASSIEREWSNEQFFGPGTRLTVL.

The rearrangement links TRBV14 to TRBJ1-4; D not resolved. There are 15 residues in the CDR3. Germline V gene sequence: CDR1 SGHDN, CDR2 FVKESK. V gave up 2 bases and J gave up 7 bases, with 14 bases separating them. CDR3 residues: CASSQSRSGSEKLFF. CDR3 coding DNA: TGTGCCAGCAGCCAAAGTAGGTCAGGAAGTGAAAAACTGTTTTTT.

The J gene is TRBJ2-3, the V gene TRBV7-2, with D unresolved. The germline V and J ends were trimmed by 2 bases and 0 bases, with 6 bases remaining between them. CDR3 length: 14 amino acids. Germline-derived CDR1 and CDR2 are SGHTA and FQGNSA. The CDR3 DNA reads TGTGCCAGCAGCTTAAGCAGGAGCACAGATACGCAGTATTTT. Its translation: CASSLSRSTDTQYF.

J is TRBJ1-2 and V is TRBV2; D is perhaps TRBD1 (6 bases). This CDR3 contains 13 residues. CDR1 is SNHLY and CDR2 is FYNNEI in the germline V gene. Trimming stripped 4 bases from V and 7 bases from J, with 13 bases between. The CDR3 sequence is CASSVRGAGGYTF. CDR3 DNA: TGTGCCAGCAGTGTCCGGGGGGCTGGTGGCTACACCTTC.

The J gene is TRBJ2-1, the V gene TRBV4-1, with D perhaps matching TRBD2 (7 bases). V lost 0 bases to trimming and J lost 4 bases, with 13 bases between them. Germline CDR1 is MGHRA and CDR2 is YSYEKL. The length of the CDR3 is 16 residues. DNA for the CDR3: TGCGCCAGCAGCCAAGATGGGGGGGCTCTGTACAATGAGCAGTTCTTC. Amino acid sequence: CASSQDGGALYNEQFF.

The chain uses TRBV28 and TRBJ1-2, with TRBD1 matching 7 bases. The V and J ends lost 2 bases and 1 base, in that order; junction bases with no gene match: 7. Germline-derived CDR1 and CDR2 are MDHEN and SYDVKM. The CDR3 has 16 residues. CDR3 amino acids: CASSLIDRVNNYGYTF. Here the CDR3 DNA reads TGTGCCAGCAGTTTAATTGACAGGGTGAATAACTATGGCTACACCTTC.

This chain connects TRBV20-1 to TRBJ1-2; TRBD1 might be the D (5 bases). The ends were cut back, 5 bases at V and 5 bases at J, with 9 bases in the middle. CDR1 is DFQATT and CDR2 is SNEGSKA in the germline V gene (reference sequence). The CDR3 covers 11 residues. This chain's CDR3 is CSAQTEYGYTF. CDR3 nucleotides: TGCAGTGCTCAGACAGAGTATGGCTACACCTTC.

The gene calls are TRBV4-1 and TRBJ2-3, with TRBD2 identical over 8 bases. The V segment lost 0 bases and the J segment 4 bases; nucleotides outside the gene matches: 21. CDR1 and CDR2 from the germline V gene are MGHRA and YSYEKL. CDR3 length: 21 residues. The CDR3 loop reads CASSQEWAPGLVPGEADTQYF. CDR3 coding DNA: TGCGCCAGCAGCCAAGAATGGGCCCCGGGACTAGTACCCGGGGAGGCAGATACGCAGTATTTT.

This sequence joins TRBV27 and TRBJ2-7; TRBD1 matches 9 bases. This CDR3 comprises 16 residues. V shed 3 bases and J 4 bases; nucleotides not matched to a gene: 10. Germline CDR1 reads MNHEY; CDR2 reads SMNVEV (reference sequence). DNA of the CDR3: TGTGCCAGCAGTTTGAACGGACAGGGGTCCCTTTACGAGCAGTACTTC. It yields the protein CASSLNGQGSLYEQYF.